Here is one T cell receptor beta chain with its context. Its matching antigen is unknown. The data belong to a study of T cells in Graves' hyperthyroidism and ophthalmopathy. Across the study: Peripheral blood was taken when the disease was first diagnosed, before any treatment began. Study-wide results and caveats: Model predictions of ophthalmopathy came a median 6.5 months before onset.

Diagnostic assessment was based on clinical symptoms, serum thyroxine and TRAb, thyroid ultrasound and orbital computed tomography. Fresh peripheral blood, approximately 10 ml, was the source of the PBMCs. It was RNA transcripts that yielded the amplified TCR beta CDR3 regions. An initial round of RT-PCR targeting the TCR CDR3 relied on the HTBI primer set. MiXCR, run by TCRdb on the multiplex PCR reads, gives a single entry per CDR3 protein. The sample includes 500,000 to 600,000 distinct CDR3 sequences, 20% of them seen just once. Germline-derived CDR1 and CDR2 are SGHTS and YDEGEE. Trimming cost V 0 bases and J 2 bases; bases outside gene matches: 3. This CDR3 region has 16 residues.

The source is a man aged 40-49 years with Graves' ophthalmopathy. The sequenced material came from blood. The chain couples TRBV5-8 to TRBJ2-3; TRBD2 aligns across 10 bases. The CDR3 sequence is CASSLALAGNTDTQYF. The CDR3 coding sequence is TGTGCCAGCAGCTTGGCACTAGCGGGAAACACAGATACGCAGTATTTT.